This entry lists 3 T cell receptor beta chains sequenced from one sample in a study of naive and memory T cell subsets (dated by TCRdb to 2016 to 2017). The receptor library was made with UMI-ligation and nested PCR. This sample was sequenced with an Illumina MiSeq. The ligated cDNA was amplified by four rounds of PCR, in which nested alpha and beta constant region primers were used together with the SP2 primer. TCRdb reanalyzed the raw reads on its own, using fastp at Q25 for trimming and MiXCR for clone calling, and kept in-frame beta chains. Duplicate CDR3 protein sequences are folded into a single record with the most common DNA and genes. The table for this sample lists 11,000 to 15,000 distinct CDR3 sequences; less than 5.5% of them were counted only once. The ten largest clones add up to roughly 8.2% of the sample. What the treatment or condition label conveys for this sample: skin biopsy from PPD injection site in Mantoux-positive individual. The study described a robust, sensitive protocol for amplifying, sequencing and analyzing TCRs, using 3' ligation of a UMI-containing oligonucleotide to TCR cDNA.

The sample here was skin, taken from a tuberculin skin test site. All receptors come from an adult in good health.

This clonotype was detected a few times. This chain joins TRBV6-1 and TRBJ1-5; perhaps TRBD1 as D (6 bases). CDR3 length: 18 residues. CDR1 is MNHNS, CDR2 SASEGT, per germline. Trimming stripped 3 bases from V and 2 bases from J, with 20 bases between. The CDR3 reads CASSEVPRGSGGNQPQHF. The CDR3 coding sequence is TGTGCCAGCAGTGAGGTACCGAGGGGGTCAGGGGGCAATCAGCCCCAGCATTTT.

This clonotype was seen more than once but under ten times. The CDR3 here is CASSWVNKPGHHSTDTQYF. CDR3 coding DNA: TGTGCCAGCAGTTGGGTTAATAAGCCGGGACATCATAGCACAGATACGCAGTATTTT. The chain employs TRBV27 and TRBJ2-3, with a possible D match to TRBD1 (6 bases). Trimming stripped 4 bases from V and 0 bases from J, with 23 bases between. The CDR3 consists of 19 residues. CDR1 MNHEY and CDR2 SMNVEV come from the germline V gene (reference sequence).

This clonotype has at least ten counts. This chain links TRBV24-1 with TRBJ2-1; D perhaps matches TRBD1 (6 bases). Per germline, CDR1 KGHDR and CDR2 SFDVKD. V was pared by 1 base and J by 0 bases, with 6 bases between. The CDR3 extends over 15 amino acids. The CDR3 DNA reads TGTGCCACCAGTGATTTACAGGGCTCCTACAATGAGCAGTTCTTC. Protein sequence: CATSDLQGSYNEQFF.